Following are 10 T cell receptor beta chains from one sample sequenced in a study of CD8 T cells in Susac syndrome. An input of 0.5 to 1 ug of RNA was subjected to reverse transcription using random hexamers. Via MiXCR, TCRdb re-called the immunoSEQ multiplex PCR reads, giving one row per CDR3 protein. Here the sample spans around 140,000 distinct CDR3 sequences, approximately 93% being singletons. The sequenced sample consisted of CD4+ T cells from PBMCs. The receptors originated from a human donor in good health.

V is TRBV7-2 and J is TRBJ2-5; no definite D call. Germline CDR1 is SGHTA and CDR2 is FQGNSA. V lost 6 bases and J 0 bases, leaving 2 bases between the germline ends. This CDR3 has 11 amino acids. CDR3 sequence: CASRNQETQYF. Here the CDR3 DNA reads TGTGCCAGCAGAAACCAAGAGACCCAGTACTTC. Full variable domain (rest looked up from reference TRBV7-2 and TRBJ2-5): GAGVSQSPSNKVTEKGKDVELRCDPISGHTALYWYRQSLGQGLEFLIYFQGNSAPDKSGLPSDRFSAERTGGSVSTLTIQRTQQEDSAVYLCASRNQETQYFGPGTRLLVL.

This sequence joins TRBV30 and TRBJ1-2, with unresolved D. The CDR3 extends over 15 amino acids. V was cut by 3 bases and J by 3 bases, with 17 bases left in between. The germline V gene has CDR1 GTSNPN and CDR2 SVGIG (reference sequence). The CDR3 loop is CAWSLRLAEYYGYTF. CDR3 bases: TGTGCCTGGAGCCTACGATTGGCGGAGTACTATGGCTACACCTTC.

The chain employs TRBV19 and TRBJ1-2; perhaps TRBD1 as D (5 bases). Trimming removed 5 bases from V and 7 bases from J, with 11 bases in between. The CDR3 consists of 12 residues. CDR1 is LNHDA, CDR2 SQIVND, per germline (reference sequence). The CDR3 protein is CASSVNRIGYTF. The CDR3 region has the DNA TGTGCCAGTAGTGTCAACAGGATTGGCTACACCTTC.

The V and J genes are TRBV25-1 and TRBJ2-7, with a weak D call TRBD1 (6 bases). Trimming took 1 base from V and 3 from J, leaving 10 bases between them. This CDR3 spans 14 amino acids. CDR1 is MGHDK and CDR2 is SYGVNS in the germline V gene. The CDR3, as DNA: TGTGCCAGCAGTGAATTCCCGGACAGCTACGAGCAGTACTTC. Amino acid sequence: CASSEFPDSYEQYF.

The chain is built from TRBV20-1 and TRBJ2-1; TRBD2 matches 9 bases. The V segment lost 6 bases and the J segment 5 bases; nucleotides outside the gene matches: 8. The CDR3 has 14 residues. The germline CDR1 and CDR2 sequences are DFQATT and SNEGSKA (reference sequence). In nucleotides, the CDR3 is TGCAGTGCCCCAGGGGTAGCGGGAGACAATGAGCAGTTCTTC. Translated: CSAPGVAGDNEQFF.

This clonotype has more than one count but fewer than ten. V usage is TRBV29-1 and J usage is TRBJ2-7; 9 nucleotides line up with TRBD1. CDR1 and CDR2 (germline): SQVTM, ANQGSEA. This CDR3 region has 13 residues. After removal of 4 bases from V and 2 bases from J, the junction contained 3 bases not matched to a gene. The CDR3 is CSVAGTGTYEQYF. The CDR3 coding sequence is TGCAGCGTTGCTGGGACAGGGACCTACGAGCAGTACTTC.

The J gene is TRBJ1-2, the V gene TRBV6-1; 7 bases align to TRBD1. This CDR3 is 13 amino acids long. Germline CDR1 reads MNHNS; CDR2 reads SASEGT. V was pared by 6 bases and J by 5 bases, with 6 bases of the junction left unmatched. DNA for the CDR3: TGTGCCAGCAGGGCCGGGACAGCGTATGGCTACACCTTC. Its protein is CASRAGTAYGYTF.

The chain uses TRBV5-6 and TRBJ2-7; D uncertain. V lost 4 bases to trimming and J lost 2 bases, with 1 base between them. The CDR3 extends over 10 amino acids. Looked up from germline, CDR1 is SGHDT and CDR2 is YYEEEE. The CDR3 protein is CASSTYEQYF. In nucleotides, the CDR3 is TGTGCCAGCAGCACCTACGAGCAGTACTTC.

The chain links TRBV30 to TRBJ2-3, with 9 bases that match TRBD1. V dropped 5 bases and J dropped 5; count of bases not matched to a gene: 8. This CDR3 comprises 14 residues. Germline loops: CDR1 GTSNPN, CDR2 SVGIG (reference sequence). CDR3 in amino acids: CAWGGQGQKDTQYF. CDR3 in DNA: TGTGCCTGGGGGGGACAGGGCCAGAAAGATACGCAGTATTTT.

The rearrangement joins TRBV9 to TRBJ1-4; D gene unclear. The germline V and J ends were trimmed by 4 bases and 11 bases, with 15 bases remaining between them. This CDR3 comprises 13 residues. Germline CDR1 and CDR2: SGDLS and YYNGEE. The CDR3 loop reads CASSPPGRAKLFF. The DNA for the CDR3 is TGTGCCAGCAGCCCTCCCGGACGGGCCAAACTGTTTTTT.